The source of this TCR beta chain is a study of blood T cell repertoires in COVID-19. About the research overall: From the United States, Italy and Spain came samples of acute and convalescent COVID-19.

In the study's own analysis: Amplification of reference gene primers was used by the study to estimate nucleated cell counts. Produced via immunoSEQ multiplex PCR; TCRdb's table is partial and in-frame only. V and J calls and clone size are copied from that table; D and trimming were computed from the DNA. The data contain some 290,000 clones, approximately 90% of them singletons. Sequencing input: peripheral blood. The TCR was taken from a man in his late teens or twenties with active or convalescent COVID-19.

The chain's CDR3 is CASNSRGNNQPQHF. As DNA, the CDR3 is TGTGCCAGCAACTCCAGGGGGAACAATCAGCCCCAGCATTTT. The V gene is TRBV28, the J gene TRBJ1-5, with TRBD1 matching over 7 bases. The V gene's germline CDR1 is MDHEN and CDR2 SYDVKM. The CDR3 length is 14 residues. The V segment lost 7 bases and the J segment 3 bases; nucleotides outside the gene matches: 6.